Listed below are T cell receptor beta chains from one sample, sequenced in a study of T cell responses to AZD1222 COVID-19 vaccine. Assay used: immunoSEQ multiplex PCR; TCRdb lists only in-frame clones, some missing. The sample consists of roughly 150,000 clones, about 90% of them appearing once. The sample here was peripheral blood, taken on day 0 of AZD1222 vaccination. These receptors were obtained from an adult in good health. Each CDR3 is given without its conserved first and last residue. Each record gives: J gene, CDR3 length, V gene, CDR3 protein.

>TRBJ1-6|14|TRBV3-1/TRBV3-2
ASSQGGGSYNSPLH
>TRBJ1-4|13|TRBV28
ASSLTGATNEKLF
>TRBJ1-1|10|TRBV2
ASSGGGVKAF
>TRBJ2-1|15|TRBV4-2
ASRQTSSGGLYNEQF
>TRBJ2-7|12|TRBV7-2
ASSLVGGGGEQY
>TRBJ1-3|12|TRBV13
ASSFRTGVNTIY
>TRBJ2-1|14|TRBV7-2
ASSLGIAGGDDEQF
>TRBJ2-2|11|TRBV6-2/TRBV6-3
ASSYSNTGELF
>TRBJ2-7|14|TRBV15
ATSRDREVISYEQY
>TRBJ1-4|14|TRBV24-1
ATSDNSGTGNEKLF
>TRBJ1-4|11|TRBV28
ATQGGPNEKLF
>TRBJ2-5|11|TRBV12-3/TRBV12-4
ASSFSAPQTQY
>TRBJ1-5|12|TRBV11-2
ASSQTNSNQPQH
>TRBJ1-4|10|TRBV28
ASSPGQLGLF
>TRBJ2-3|12|TRBV29-1
SVGFGQGSDTQY
>TRBJ2-1|12|TRBV5-4
ASSLSRLGNEQF
>TRBJ2-7|13|TRBV7-8
ASSFDSWDREEQY
>TRBJ2-2|15|TRBV5-1
ASSLFAHRGRTGELF
>TRBJ1-1|11|TRBV7-2
ASSFNRGLEAF
>TRBJ1-2|9|TRBV20-1
SAPRGNGYT
>TRBJ2-1|14|TRBV7-3
ASSLAALAGLDEQF
>TRBJ2-7|11|TRBV13
ASSPNRAYEQY
>TRBJ1-2|10|TRBV30
AWSIGNYGYT
>TRBJ2-7|10|TRBV9
ASSVGGTEQY
>TRBJ1-5|14|TRBV28
ASSSPGRGGNQPQH
>TRBJ2-2|16|TRBV15
ATSRLPPRTRKAGELF
>TRBJ1-3|11|TRBV10-2
ASSETAGNTIY
>TRBJ1-6|13|TRBV6-5
ASSYGTVGSSPLH
>TRBJ1-1|9|TRBV10-3
AISEQHEAF
>TRBJ1-5|11|TRBV2
ASRWGEGQPQH
>TRBJ1-2|12|TRBV5-4
ASSLGWGADGYT
>TRBJ2-2|14|TRBV3-1/TRBV3-2
ASSQGIRQRPGELF
>TRBJ2-5|13|TRBV25-1
ASSESSGQLETQY
>TRBJ2-7|13|TRBV7-2
ASSSAGQGGREQY
>TRBJ2-2|9|TRBV5-4
ASQGGGELF
>TRBJ2-7|11|TRBV19
ASSQGVSYEQY
>TRBJ2-7|12|TRBV5-1
ASRRTSGTYEQY
>TRBJ2-1|11|TRBV6-5
ASSLGQGLEQF
>TRBJ2-1|11|TRBV4-3
ASSQNPANEQF
>TRBJ2-3|13|TRBV5-1
ASSLAGDRTDTQY
>TRBJ1-1|13|TRBV10-3
AIPARVGVNTEAF
>TRBJ2-3|16|TRBV11-2
ASSSHLTSGRRSDTQY
>TRBJ2-3|17|TRBV28
ASSIPKTSGFRGTDTQY
>TRBJ2-1|14|TRBV4-3
ASSRGLVGFYNEQF
>TRBJ2-1|15|TRBV5-1
ASNPGMSIRSYNEQF
>TRBJ2-1|12|TRBV19
ASAHRVRYNEQF
>TRBJ2-5|12|TRBV27
ASSLTGVGETQY
>TRBJ1-5|10|TRBV24-1
ATSNSNQPQH
>TRBJ2-3|17|TRBV10-3
AIAPRSGLDWLGTDTQY
>TRBJ1-1|12|TRBV19
ASSIGQGNTEAF
>TRBJ2-7|12|TRBV4-3
ASSPILADYEQY
>TRBJ2-2|13|TRBV7-2
ASTYGTLNTGELF
>TRBJ2-7|13|TRBV7-2
ASSLGQGIGYEQY
>TRBJ2-1|13|TRBV19
ASSILSGSYNEQF
>TRBJ1-2|10|TRBV19
ASTGTYYGYT
>TRBJ1-1|14|TRBV27
ASSPQPGMWDTEAF
>TRBJ2-7|13|TRBV7-2
ASSLAGGEAYEQY
>TRBJ1-1|12|TRBV19
ASSLRDSLIEAF